The 23 T cell receptor beta chains below come from one sample, sequenced in a study of regulatory T cells in long-lasting Graves disease. Time point meaning: newly diagnosed GD, antithyroid drugs for less than 3 months. Extracted RNA from PBMCs served as the source of the TCR library. Library construction for TCR beta used iRepertoire HTBI primers and Arm-PCR of CDR3 regions. TCRdb ran MiXCR on the multiplex PCR reads and lists one entry per CDR3 protein. The data show 300,000 to 400,000 distinct CDR3 sequences, roughly 17% seen once. These data also formed part of another study, on T cells in Graves' hyperthyroidism and ophthalmopathy.

This specimen consisted of peripheral blood mononuclear cells (PBMCs), obtained at new diagnosis, from a patient treated with antithyroid drugs. The source is a man aged 40-49 years with Graves disease.

This clonotype occurred many times. The V gene is TRBV7-2, the J gene TRBJ2-5, with TRBD2 identical over 12 bases. The V segment lost 0 bases and the J segment 2 bases; nucleotides outside the gene matches: 1. CDR3 size: 16 residues. The germline V gene encodes CDR1 SGHTA and CDR2 FQGNSA. The CDR3 nucleotides read TGTGCCAGCAGCTTAGCGACTAGCGGGGGTCAAGAGACCCAGTACTTC. Residues: CASSLATSGGQETQYF.

This clonotype was seen only a few times. V is TRBV7-9 and J is TRBJ1-5; D remains unclear. Trimming removed 5 bases from V and 9 bases from J, with 11 bases in between. This CDR3 region has 12 residues. The germline CDR1 and CDR2 sequences are SEHNR and FQNEAQ (reference sequence). The CDR3 reads CASSPAVGPQHF. CDR3 DNA: TGTGCCAGCAGCCCGGCCGTTGGGCCCCAGCATTTT.

In this sample, this clonotype turned up a few times. The junction departs from the called germline gene at one end, perhaps through a read error. The chain has TRBV7-9 and TRBJ2-5; no reliable D call. In germline, CDR1 is SEHNR, CDR2 FQNEAQ (reference sequence). This CDR3 has 14 residues. The DNA for the CDR3 is TGTGCCTGCAGCTTATCGGTAGGGAAGGAGACCCAGTACTTC. Translated: CACSLSVGKETQYF.

This clonotype was detected ten times or more. The V and J genes are TRBV18 and TRBJ1-4; D perhaps matches TRBD1 (5 bases). Deletions cut 2 bases from V and 6 bases from J, with 16 bases between. CDR1 is KGHSH and CDR2 is LQKENI in the germline V gene. This CDR3 region has 16 residues. DNA for the CDR3: TGTGCCAGCTCACCATCCCCCGGGACTATAGATGAAAAACTGTTTTTT. Protein: CASSPSPGTIDEKLFF. Using reference TRBV18 and TRBJ1-4 for the parts outside the CDR3, the full variable domain is NAGVMQNPRHLVRRRGQEARLRCSPMKGHSHVYWYRQLPEEGLKFMVYLQKENIIDESGMPKERFSAEFPKEGPSILRIQQVVRGDSAAYFCASSPSPGTIDEKLFFGSGTQLSVL.

The rearrangement joins TRBV20-1 to TRBJ2-3; 7 nucleotides line up with TRBD2. The J call may be faulty, since TRBJ2-1 better matches the DNA end. The CDR3 runs to 16 residues. The germline V gene has CDR1 DFQATT and CDR2 SNEGSKA (reference sequence). The DNA for the CDR3 is TGCAGTGCTAGAGCGGATCTGGCGGGAGTGTTAGGAGAGCAGTTCTTC. It is translated as CSARADLAGVLGEQFF.

The chain employs TRBV5-8 and TRBJ1-3; D is uncertain. Germline CDR1 is SGHTS and CDR2 is YDEGEE. This CDR3 is built from 16 residues. V lost 0 bases and J lost 0, with 10 bases in between. The CDR3 DNA follows: TGTGCCAGCAGCTTGGATTTGACTGCCTCTGGAAACACCATATATTTT. Encoded protein: CASSLDLTASGNTIYF.

There are a few counts of this clonotype. The rearrangement links TRBV11-2 to TRBJ2-1; 9 bases line up with TRBD2. The trim removed 2 bases at V and 7 bases at J, leaving 12 bases unmatched. The CDR3 sequence is 17 residues long. Germline V lookup: CDR1 SGHAT, CDR2 FQNNGV. The CDR3 sequence is CASSLFGLALPGNEQFF. The CDR3, as DNA: TGTGCCAGCAGCTTATTTGGACTAGCGTTACCGGGGAATGAGCAGTTCTTC.

A word on this clonotype: A much larger clone lies a single base off, so this may be a read error. Lacking the conserved final phenylalanine or tryptophan, this CDR3 likely reflects a read error. V usage is TRBV30 and J usage is TRBJ2-5; 8 bases line up with TRBD2. The V and J ends lost 2 bases and 2 bases, in that order; junction bases with no gene match: 7. This CDR3 is 15 amino acids long. Looked up from germline, CDR1 is GTSNPN and CDR2 is SVGIG (reference sequence). DNA for the CDR3: TGTGCCTGGAGTTCAAGAGGGACTAGTCAAGAGACCCAGTACCTC. It translates to CAWSSRGTSQETQYL.

This clonotype was detected a few times. The chain joins TRBV5-1 to TRBJ1-3; D not resolved. Per germline, CDR1 SGHRS and CDR2 YFSETQ. V lost 4 bases to trimming and J lost 0 bases, with 8 bases between them. The CDR3 sequence is 14 residues long. CDR3 amino acids: CASSAASSGNTIYF. DNA of the CDR3: TGCGCCAGCAGCGCCGCAAGCTCTGGAAACACCATATATTTT.

The sample holds a few counts of this clonotype. The chain links TRBV5-5 to TRBJ1-1, with a weak D call TRBD1 (5 bases). Deletions cut 0 bases from V and 0 bases from J, with 21 bases between. The CDR3 covers 19 residues. Germline V gives CDR1 SGHKS, CDR2 YYEKEE (reference sequence). The CDR3 spells CASSLAAGGSYRMNTEAFF. The CDR3 DNA reads as TGTGCCAGCAGCTTGGCCGCGGGAGGGTCATACAGGATGAACACTGAAGCTTTCTTT.

This clonotype was detected only a few times. The rearrangement joins TRBV10-1 to TRBJ1-1; D might be TRBD1 (6 bases). Germline values: CDR1 WNHNN, CDR2 SYGVQD (reference sequence). Trimming removed 5 bases at V and 4 bases at J, with 14 bases between. The CDR3 is 14 amino acids. CDR3 DNA sequence: TGCGCCAGCAGTATCCCAGGGGCGGTCACTGAAGCTTTCTTT. Its protein is CASSIPGAVTEAFF.

At least ten counts were recorded for this clonotype. The chain links TRBV28 to TRBJ2-1; 13 nucleotides line up with TRBD2. Germline-derived CDR1 and CDR2 are MDHEN and SYDVKM. The CDR3 length is 15 residues. The trim removed 6 bases at V and 5 bases at J, leaving 4 bases unmatched. In nucleotides, the CDR3 is TGTGCCAGCAGACAGGGACTAGCGGGGCACAATGAGCAGTTCTTC. This codes for CASRQGLAGHNEQFF.

This clonotype occurred many times. The chain is built from TRBV28 and TRBJ2-3; 10 nucleotides match TRBD2. This CDR3 has 15 residues. Germline lookup yields CDR1 MDHEN and CDR2 SYDVKM. V shed 5 bases, J shed 0 bases, and the junction held 2 bases outside the gene matches. CDR3 region: CASSRTSGSTDTQYF. DNA of the CDR3: TGTGCCAGCAGTAGGACTAGCGGAAGCACAGATACGCAGTATTTT.

The rearrangement links TRBV27 to TRBJ1-1; TRBD1 matches 9 bases. J was trimmed by 3 bases and V by 6 bases; bases with no gene match: 23. Looked up from germline, CDR1 is MNHEY and CDR2 is SMNVEV (reference sequence). The CDR3 runs 20 residues. The CDR3, as DNA: TGTGCCAGCAGGCCCGGCCCGGGACAGGGCGCAGGGGGGGTGGACACTGAAGCTTTCTTT. Translating gives CASRPGPGQGAGGVDTEAFF.

The rearrangement links TRBV5-1 to TRBJ1-1; TRBD1 aligns across 9 bases. The CDR3 has 15 residues. CDR1 is SGHRS and CDR2 is YFSETQ in the germline V gene. Trimming cost V 3 bases and J 8 bases; bases outside gene matches: 11. The chain's CDR3 is CASSSGWTGETEAFF. CDR3 nucleotides: TGCGCCAGCAGCTCGGGATGGACAGGGGAGACCGAAGCTTTCTTT.

The chain combines TRBV12-3 or TRBV12-4 with TRBJ1-2, with 9 nucleotides matching TRBD1. The CDR3 spans 15 residues. The V gene end was trimmed by 1 base and the J gene end by 2 bases; junction bases not matched to a gene: 2. CDR3 sequence reads: CASSLGDRENYGYTF. As DNA, the CDR3 is TGTGCCAGCAGTTTAGGGGACAGGGAAAACTATGGCTACACCTTC.

Of note for this clonotype: This clone may be a read error of a much larger clone one base away. The chain has TRBV6-5 and TRBJ2-5; D is uncertain. The CDR3 runs 15 residues. Germline assignment: CDR1 MNHEY and CDR2 SVGAGI. Trimming left V 0 bases short and J 4 bases short, with 12 bases between. CDR3 bases: TGTGCCAGCAGTTACTCGAGACTGAAGGGAGAGACCCAGTACTTC. It translates to CASSYSRLKGETQYF.

This chain links TRBV5-5 with TRBJ1-2, with 7 bases identical to TRBD1. CDR1 SGHKS and CDR2 YYEKEE come from the germline V gene (reference sequence). J gave up 0 bases and V 4 bases, and 6 bases lay outside the gene matches. The CDR3 runs 15 residues. The chain's CDR3 is CASSVAGQANYGYTF. The CDR3 DNA sequence: TGTGCCAGCAGCGTCGCAGGACAGGCTAACTATGGCTACACCTTC. Full variable domain (missing parts from reference TRBV5-5 and TRBJ1-2): DAGVTQSPTHLIKTRGQQVTLRCSPISGHKSVSWYQQVLGQGPQFIFQYYEKEERGRGNFPDRFSARQFPNYSSELNVNALLLGDSALYLCASSVAGQANYGYTFGSGTRLTVV.

Points on this clonotype: A read error may explain this, as a much larger clone is one base away. The V call is TRBV11-2, the J call TRBJ2-5; D might be TRBD2 (6 bases). This CDR3 comprises 15 residues. V gave up 6 bases and J gave up 11 bases, with 25 bases separating them. Germline values: CDR1 SGHAT, CDR2 FQNNGV. The CDR3 reads CASSRLVGQDNEQYF. The DNA of the CDR3 is TGTGCCAGCAGTCGACTAGTGGGGCAGGACAATGAGCAGTACTTC.

This chain uses TRBV30 with TRBJ1-1; D is perhaps TRBD1 (6 bases). Trimming removed 4 bases at V and 0 bases at J, with 9 bases between. Germline V gene lookup returns CDR1 GTSNPN and CDR2 SVGIG (reference sequence). The length of the CDR3 is 13 residues. The CDR3 DNA reads TGTGCCTGGACCGGACAGATGAACACTGAAGCTTTCTTT. Translating gives CAWTGQMNTEAFF.

The sample holds many counts of this clonotype. The germline gene is not matched at one end of the junction; a read error may be the cause. The rearrangement joins TRBV5-1 to TRBJ1-1; TRBD1 aligns across 7 bases. The CDR3 runs 15 residues. Germline V lookup: CDR1 SGHRS, CDR2 YFSETQ. This CDR3 is CASSLATGMNTEAFF. The CDR3 DNA is TGTGCCAGCAGCTTGGCGACAGGGATGAACACTGAAGCTTTCTTT.

This clonotype occurred many times. This chain connects TRBV11-2 to TRBJ1-1; the D is unclear. V dropped 3 bases and J dropped 1 base, with 6 bases sitting between them. This CDR3 has 13 amino acids. Germline CDR1 SGHAT, CDR2 FQNNGV. Here the CDR3 reads CASSLRRNTEAFF. CDR3 nucleotides: TGTGCCAGCAGCTTGCGACGGAACACTGAAGCTTTCTTT.

Notes on this clonotype: Given a much more abundant clone one base away, this may be a read error. The V and J genes are TRBV2 and TRBJ2-4, with 9 bases fitting TRBD1. Germline V gene data show CDR1 as SNHLY and CDR2 as FYNNEI. J was trimmed by 13 bases and V by 6 bases; bases with no gene match: 10. The CDR3 runs to 13 residues. The CDR3, as DNA: TGTGCCAGCAGCTGGGACAGGGACAATGAGCAGTACTTC. Its translation is CASSWDRDNEQYF.